Sequencing of this T cell receptor beta chain was carried out in a study of spatial heterogeneity in lung cancer. Every TCR cDNA molecule bore a unique molecular identifier. MiXCR, applied by TCRdb to the 5' RACE reads, yields one record per CDR3 protein. Counted here are some 11,000 distinct CDR3 sequences, 3.7% occurring once; the ten biggest clones make up under 60%. Time point here: sample taken at primary tumor resection. CDR3 length equals 13 residues. Trimming took 6 bases from V and 7 from J, leaving 13 bases between them. Looked up from germline, CDR1 is SNHLY and CDR2 is FYNNEI. This clonotype was recorded many times.

This clonotype was sampled from a female donor with early-stage non-small cell lung cancer. This sequence joins TRBV2 and TRBJ2-1; no reliable D call. Sequenced here: PBMCs, sampled at surgery. The CDR3 nucleotides read TGTGCCAGCAGCGTTGCCCTCAGGAATGAGCAGTTCTTC. Residues: CASSVALRNEQFF.